This TCR beta chain derives from a study of CD8+CD57+ T cells in acquired aplastic anemia (dated by TCRdb to 2016 to 2019). Study-level background: A mean of around 3 ug of DNA, ranging from about 0.2 to 27.4 ug, was extracted from sorted CD4+ and CD8+ cells. A CD8+CD57+ expansion meant a frequency higher than the mean frequency seen in healthy subjects.

Points on this clonotype: No cognate antigen has been identified for it. No much larger clone exists at a distance of one base, and base qualities are not known.

TCR beta VDJ combination and CDR3 sequence profiling used genomic DNA as the template. TCR repertoire sequencing was run on an Illumina HiSeq 2000. Per the authors' processing: TRBV/TRBJ rearrangement plots, CDR3 size and DJ length profiles, and Simpson's diversity index were used to assess repertoires. Whichever DNA sequence was most abundant in the deep sequencing data was defined as the immunodominant clone. CDR3 amino acid sequences were screened for sharing across subjects and were compared with published repertoires and the VDJdb database. The raw public data were reprocessed by TCRdb itself: fastp quality trimming at Q25, MiXCR clonotype calling, in-frame beta chains only. A single entry per CDR3 protein holds the most common genes and DNA from its merged rows. These V and J calls rely on TCRdb rather than the paper's analysis. The sample records 400,000 to 600,000 distinct CDR3 sequences, less than 35% of which are singletons. Together, the top ten hold under 0.95% of the sample.

From the cysteine through the phenylalanine, the CDR3 covers 13 amino acids. Only CDR3 DNA remains: 39 bases, in frame from the first base. CDR1 and CDR2 are drawn from the germline V gene: ENHRY, SYGVKD. After removal of 4 bases from V and 7 bases from J, the junction retains 4 bases not matched to a gene. The patients picked for sequencing were ones in whom flow cytometry had shown an expansion of CD8+CD57+ cells. Severe acquired aplastic anemia was diagnosed in all patients according to International Study of Aplastic Anemia and Agranulocytosis and Camitta criteria. No patient had received any therapy when blood was sampled. TCR repertoires of sorted CD4+ and CD8+ blood T cells from severe aplastic anemia patients and healthy subjects were deep-sequenced in the study. Patients were enrolled in the USA under clinicaltrials.gov protocols 00001620, 01623167, 00001397, 00071045, 00081523 and 00961064. Ficoll-Paque density gradient centrifugation was used to isolate peripheral blood mononuclear cells. Before DNA extraction, CD4+ and CD8+ T cells were sorted with FACS or magnetic beads.

The investigation overall reported the following: No significant difference in CD8+ Simpson's diversity was found between patients and healthy controls (P=0.060). Twenty-nine CD8+ CDR3 sequences were found in both patients and controls but appeared to be highly expressed in patients and within the immunodominant clones of the patients.

The chain is made from TRBV10-3 and TRBJ2-7, and TRBD1 matches 10 of the central bases. Specimen: sorted CD4+, CD8+, or CD8+CD57+ T cells (not recorded which) from PBMCs. The TCR sequence derives from a human donor with aplastic anemia. The CDR3 here reads CAISGQGAGEQYF. The DNA reads as follows: TGTGCCATCAGTGGACAGGGGGCTGGGGAGCAGTACTTC.